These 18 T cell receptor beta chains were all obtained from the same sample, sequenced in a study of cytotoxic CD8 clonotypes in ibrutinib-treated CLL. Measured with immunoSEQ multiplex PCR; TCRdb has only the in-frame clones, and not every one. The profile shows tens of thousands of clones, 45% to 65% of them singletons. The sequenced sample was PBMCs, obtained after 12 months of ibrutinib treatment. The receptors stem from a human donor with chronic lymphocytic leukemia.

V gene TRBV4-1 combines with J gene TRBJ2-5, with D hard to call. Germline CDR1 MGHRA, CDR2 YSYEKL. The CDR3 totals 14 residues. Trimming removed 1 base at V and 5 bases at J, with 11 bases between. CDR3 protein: CASSQVVGPETQYF. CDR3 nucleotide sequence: TGCGCCAGCAGCCAAGTTGTGGGCCCCGAGACCCAGTACTTC.

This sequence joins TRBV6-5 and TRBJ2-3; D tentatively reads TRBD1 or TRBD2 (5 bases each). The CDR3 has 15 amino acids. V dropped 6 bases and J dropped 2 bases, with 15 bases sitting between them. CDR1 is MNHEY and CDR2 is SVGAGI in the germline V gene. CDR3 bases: TGTGCCAGCAGCAACCCTGGGGGTGCCACAGATACGCAGTATTTT. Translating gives CASSNPGGATDTQYF.

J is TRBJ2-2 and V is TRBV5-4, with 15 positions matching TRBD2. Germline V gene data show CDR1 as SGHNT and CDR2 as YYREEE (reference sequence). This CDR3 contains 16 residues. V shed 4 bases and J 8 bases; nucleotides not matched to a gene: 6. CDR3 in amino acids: CASSPGLAGGAGELFF. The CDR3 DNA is TGTGCCAGCAGCCCCGGACTAGCGGGAGGGGCGGGGGAGCTGTTTTTT.

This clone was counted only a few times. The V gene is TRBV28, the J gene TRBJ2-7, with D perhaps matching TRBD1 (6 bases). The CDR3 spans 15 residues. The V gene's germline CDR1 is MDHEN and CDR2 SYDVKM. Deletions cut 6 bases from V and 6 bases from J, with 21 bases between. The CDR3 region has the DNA TGTGCCAGCAGATTAACCCCGGGACAAGAGGCCGAGCAGTACTTC. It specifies CASRLTPGQEAEQYF.

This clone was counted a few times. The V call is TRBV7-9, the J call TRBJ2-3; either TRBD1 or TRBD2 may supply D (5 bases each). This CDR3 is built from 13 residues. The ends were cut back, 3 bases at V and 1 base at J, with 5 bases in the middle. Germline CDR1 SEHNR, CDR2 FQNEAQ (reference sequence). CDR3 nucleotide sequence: TGTGCCAGCAGCTTGGGGGGCACAGATACGCAGTATTTT. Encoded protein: CASSLGGTDTQYF.

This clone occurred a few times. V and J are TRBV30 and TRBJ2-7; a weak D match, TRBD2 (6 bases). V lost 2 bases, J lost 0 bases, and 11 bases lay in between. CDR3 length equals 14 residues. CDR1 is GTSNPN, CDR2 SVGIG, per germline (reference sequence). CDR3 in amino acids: CAWSLGLFSYEQYF. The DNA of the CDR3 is TGTGCCTGGAGTTTGGGACTGTTCTCCTACGAGCAGTACTTC.

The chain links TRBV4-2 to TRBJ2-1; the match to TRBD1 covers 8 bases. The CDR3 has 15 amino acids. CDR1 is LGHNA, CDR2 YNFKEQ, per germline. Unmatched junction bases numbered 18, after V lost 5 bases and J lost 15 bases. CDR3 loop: CASSAMGTGVGGGFF. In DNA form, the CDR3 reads TGTGCCAGCAGCGCGATGGGGACAGGTGTAGGTGGCGGGTTCTTC.

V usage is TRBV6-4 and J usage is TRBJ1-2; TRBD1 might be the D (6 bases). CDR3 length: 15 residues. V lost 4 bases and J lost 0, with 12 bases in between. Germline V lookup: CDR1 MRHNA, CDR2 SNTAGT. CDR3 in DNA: TGTGCCAGCAGTGCAACAGGGTCCTCTAACTATGGCTACACCTTC. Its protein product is CASSATGSSNYGYTF.

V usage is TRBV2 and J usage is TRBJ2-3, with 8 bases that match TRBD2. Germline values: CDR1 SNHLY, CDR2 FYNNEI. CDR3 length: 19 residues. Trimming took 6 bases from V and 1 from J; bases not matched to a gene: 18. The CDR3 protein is CASRLPLSPWREGTDTQYF. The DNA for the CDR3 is TGTGCCAGCAGGCTGCCCTTGTCACCGTGGCGGGAGGGCACAGATACGCAGTATTTT.

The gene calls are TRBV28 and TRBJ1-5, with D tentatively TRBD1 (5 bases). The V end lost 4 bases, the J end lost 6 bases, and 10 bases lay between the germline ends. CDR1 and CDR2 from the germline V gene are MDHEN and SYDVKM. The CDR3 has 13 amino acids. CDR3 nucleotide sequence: TGTGCCAGCAGTTCGGGACGGATTCAGCCCCAGCATTTT. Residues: CASSSGRIQPQHF.

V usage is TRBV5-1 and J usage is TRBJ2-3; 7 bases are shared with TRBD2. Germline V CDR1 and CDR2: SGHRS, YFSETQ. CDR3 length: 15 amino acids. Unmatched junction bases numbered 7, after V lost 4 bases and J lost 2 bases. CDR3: CASSLGGTTTDTQYF. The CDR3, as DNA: TGCGCCAGCAGCCTCGGGGGGACGACCACAGATACGCAGTATTTT. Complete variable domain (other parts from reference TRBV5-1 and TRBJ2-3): KAGVTQTPRYLIKTRGQQVTLSCSPISGHRSVSWYQQTPGQGLQFLFEYFSETQRNKGNFPGRFSGRQFSNSRSEMNVSTLELGDSALYLCASSLGGTTTDTQYFGPGTRLTVL.

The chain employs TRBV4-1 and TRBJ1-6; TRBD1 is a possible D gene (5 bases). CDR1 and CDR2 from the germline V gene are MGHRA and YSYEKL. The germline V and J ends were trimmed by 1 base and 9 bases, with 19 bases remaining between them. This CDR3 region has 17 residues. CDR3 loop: CASSQVPPTALFSPLHF. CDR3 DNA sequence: TGCGCCAGCAGCCAAGTTCCCCCGACAGCTCTGTTTTCACCCCTCCACTTT.

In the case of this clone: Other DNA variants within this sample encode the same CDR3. CDR3 sequence (DNA): TGCGCCAGCAGCCGACTAGCGGGGGGAGGCGCAGATACGCAGTATTTT. Its translation is CASSRLAGGGADTQYF. This sequence joins TRBV4-1 and TRBJ2-3; TRBD2 aligns across 13 bases. Per germline, CDR1 MGHRA and CDR2 YSYEKL. Trimming took 4 bases from V and 4 from J; bases not matched to a gene: 5. The CDR3 length is 16 residues.

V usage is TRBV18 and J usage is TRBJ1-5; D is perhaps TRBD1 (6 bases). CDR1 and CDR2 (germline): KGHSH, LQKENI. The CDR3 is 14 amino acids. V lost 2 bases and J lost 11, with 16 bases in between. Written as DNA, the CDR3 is TGTGCCAGCTCACCAAAACAGGGACCCGGGGCCCAGCATTTT. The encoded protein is CASSPKQGPGAQHF. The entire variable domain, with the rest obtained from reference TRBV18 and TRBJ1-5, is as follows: NAGVMQNPRHLVRRRGQEARLRCSPMKGHSHVYWYRQLPEEGLKFMVYLQKENIIDESGMPKERFSAEFPKEGPSILRIQQVVRGDSAAYFCASSPKQGPGAQHFGDGTRLSIL.

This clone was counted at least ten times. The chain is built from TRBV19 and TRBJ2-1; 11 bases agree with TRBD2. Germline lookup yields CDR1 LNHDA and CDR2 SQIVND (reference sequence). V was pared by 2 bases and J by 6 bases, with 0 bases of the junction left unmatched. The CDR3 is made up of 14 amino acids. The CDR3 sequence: CASSILAGGNEQFF. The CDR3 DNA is TGTGCCAGTAGTATACTAGCGGGAGGCAATGAGCAGTTCTTC. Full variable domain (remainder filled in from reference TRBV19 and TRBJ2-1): DGGITQSPKYLFRKEGQNVTLSCEQNLNHDAMYWYRQDPGQGLRLIYYSQIVNDFQKGDIAEGYSVSREKKESFPLTVTSAQKNPTAFYLCASSILAGGNEQFFGPGTRLTVL.

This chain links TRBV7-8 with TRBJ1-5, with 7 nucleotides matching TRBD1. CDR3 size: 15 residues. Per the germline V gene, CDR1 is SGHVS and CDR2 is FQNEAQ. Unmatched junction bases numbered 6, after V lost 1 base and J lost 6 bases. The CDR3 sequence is CASSLGDSRIQPQHF. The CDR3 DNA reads TGTGCCAGCAGCTTAGGGGACAGTCGTATTCAGCCCCAGCATTTT.

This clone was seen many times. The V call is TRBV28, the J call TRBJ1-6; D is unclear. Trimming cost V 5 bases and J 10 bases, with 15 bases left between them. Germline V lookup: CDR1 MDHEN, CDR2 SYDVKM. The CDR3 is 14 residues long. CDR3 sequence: CASSPGPGRSPLHF. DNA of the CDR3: TGTGCCAGCAGTCCCGGGCCCGGGAGATCACCCCTCCACTTT. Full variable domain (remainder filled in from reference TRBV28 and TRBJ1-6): DVKVTQSSRYLVKRTGEKVFLECVQDMDHENMFWYRQDPGLGLRLIYFSYDVKMKEKGDIPEGYSVSREKKERFSLILESASTNQTSMYLCASSPGPGRSPLHFGNGTRLTVT.

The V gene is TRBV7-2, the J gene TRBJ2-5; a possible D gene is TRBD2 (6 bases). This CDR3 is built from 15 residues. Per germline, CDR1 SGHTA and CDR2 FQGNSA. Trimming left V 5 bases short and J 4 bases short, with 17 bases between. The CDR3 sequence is CASSPNPGTLETQYF. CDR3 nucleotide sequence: TGTGCCAGCAGCCCGAATCCCGGGACTCTAGAGACCCAGTACTTC.